A selection of T cell receptor beta chains follows, all from one sample in a study of OX40 agonist ivuxolimab in advanced cancers. Libraries were prepared by immunoSEQ multiplex PCR; TCRdb keeps only in-frame clonotypes and omits some of them. Among roughly 58,000 clones listed, approximately 90% were seen once. Sequencing was performed on CD4+ or CD8+ T cells sorted from blood, taken in a trial of the OX40 agonist ivuxolimab. These receptor sequences come from an adult with an advanced solid tumor such as melanoma, head and neck, liver or kidney cancer. CDR3s include the opening cysteine and the closing phenylalanine or tryptophan. A D gene is named only where the DNA matches it firmly. Some rows have no size entry. The others give once, few or many, or a class for an expanded clone.

V,J,size,D,CDR3
TRBV5-1,TRBJ1-1,NA,NA,CASSLMSSTTEAFF
TRBV18,TRBJ1-4,NA,NA,CASSPSELANEKLFF
TRBV9,TRBJ2-7,few,NA,CASSVRGMGNEQYF
TRBV15,TRBJ1-5,NA,NA,CATSSPGLRQPQHF
TRBV5-6,TRBJ2-7,NA,NA,CASSFGGQNYEQYF
TRBV19,TRBJ1-5,NA,NA,CASSMAQDQPQHF
TRBV28,TRBJ1-2,NA,TRBD1,CASSSPQGARHGYTF
TRBV15,TRBJ2-3,NA,NA,CATSRDRRDTQYF
TRBV11-2,TRBJ2-7,NA,TRBD1,CASSLGGPGQAQRQYF
TRBV28,TRBJ2-3,NA,NA,CASGRDTDTQYF
TRBV7-2,TRBJ1-1,NA,NA,CASSLGTNTEAFF